Listed below are T cell receptor beta chains from one sample, sequenced in a study of cytomegalovirus exposure and HLA in healthy donors. Clones were read by immunoSEQ multiplex PCR, and TCRdb kept only the in-frame ones, dropping some. The sample carries more than 100,000 clones, 15% recorded once. Sequencing input: PBMCs. These receptors came from a woman in her late teens or twenties in good health and CMV-seronegative. The CDR3 runs from the conserved cysteine through the conserved F or W. Fields, in order: V gene, J gene, D gene, clone size, CDR3 protein, CDR3 DNA. The D gene is left open where the match is weak. Size tells how often a clone was seen (once, few, many) or the class of an expanded clone, and some rows leave it out.

v_gene: TRBV11-2; j_gene: TRBJ2-7; d_gene: TRBD2; abundance: few; CDR3aa: CASSPVRGGSTREQYF; CDR3nt: TGTGCCAGCAGCCCAGTTCGTGGCGGGAGTACTAGAGAGCAGTACTTC
v_gene: TRBV27; j_gene: TRBJ2-7; d_gene: TRBD2; abundance: NA; CDR3aa: CASSLSGRSEQYF; CDR3nt: TGTGCCAGCAGTTTAAGCGGGAGGTCCGAGCAGTACTTC
v_gene: TRBV6-1; j_gene: TRBJ1-5; d_gene: TRBD1; abundance: few; CDR3aa: CASSVGAGGQPQHF; CDR3nt: TGTGCCAGCAGTGTTGGAGCAGGGGGTCAGCCCCAGCATTTT
v_gene: TRBV19; j_gene: TRBJ2-7; d_gene: NA; abundance: few; CDR3aa: CASSIVSEGREQYF; CDR3nt: TGTGCCAGTAGTATCGTTTCTGAGGGTAGGGAGCAGTACTTC
v_gene: TRBV28; j_gene: TRBJ2-2; d_gene: TRBD1; abundance: few; CDR3aa: CASSLPDRGPANTGELFF; CDR3nt: TGTGCCAGCAGTTTACCGGACAGGGGGCCTGCGAACACCGGGGAGCTGTTTTTT
v_gene: TRBV30; j_gene: TRBJ2-2; d_gene: TRBD1; abundance: few; CDR3aa: CACHRGWNTGELFF; CDR3nt: TGTGCCTGCCACAGGGGATGGAACACCGGGGAGCTGTTTTTT
v_gene: TRBV30; j_gene: TRBJ2-1; d_gene: TRBD2; abundance: NA; CDR3aa: CAWSVPHERGGSNEQFF; CDR3nt: TGTGCCTGGAGTGTACCCCACGAGCGGGGGGGCTCCAATGAGCAGTTCTTC
v_gene: TRBV7-3; j_gene: TRBJ1-2; d_gene: TRBD1; abundance: NA; CDR3aa: CASSLTLGSGGTEGYTF; CDR3nt: TGTGCCAGCAGCTTAACGTTGGGTTCAGGGGGCACGGAGGGCTACACCTTC
v_gene: TRBV19; j_gene: TRBJ1-5; d_gene: NA; abundance: once; CDR3aa: CASSIGRAGAGQPQHF; CDR3nt: TGTGCCAGTAGTATAGGGCGCGCGGGGGCAGGTCAGCCCCAGCATTTT
v_gene: TRBV6-1; j_gene: TRBJ1-3; d_gene: TRBD1; abundance: NA; CDR3aa: CASSATGGSGNTIYF; CDR3nt: TGTGCCAGCAGTGCAACAGGGGGCTCTGGAAACACCATATATTTT
v_gene: TRBV15; j_gene: TRBJ2-1; d_gene: TRBD2; abundance: once; CDR3aa: CATSSGGESYNEQFF; CDR3nt: TGTGCCACCAGCAGCGGGGGGGAGTCCTACAATGAGCAGTTCTTC
v_gene: TRBV7-9; j_gene: TRBJ2-7; d_gene: TRBD2; abundance: few; CDR3aa: CASSLAKGTTSYEQYF; CDR3nt: TGTGCCAGCAGCTTAGCGAAGGGGACTACTTCCTACGAGCAGTACTTC
v_gene: TRBV4-1; j_gene: TRBJ2-1; d_gene: NA; abundance: NA; CDR3aa: CASSPGSGVDEQFF; CDR3nt: TGCGCCAGCAGCCCCGGCTCAGGCGTCGATGAGCAGTTCTTC
v_gene: TRBV6-5; j_gene: TRBJ2-5; d_gene: TRBD1; abundance: NA; CDR3aa: CASSYRPGTGTETQYF; CDR3nt: TGTGCCAGCAGTTACAGACCCGGGACAGGGACCGAGACCCAGTACTTC
v_gene: TRBV5-6; j_gene: TRBJ1-6; d_gene: NA; abundance: few; CDR3aa: CASSSDSFNSPLHF; CDR3nt: TGTGCCAGCAGCTCGGACAGTTTTAATTCACCCCTCCACTTT
v_gene: TRBV4-1; j_gene: TRBJ2-3; d_gene: TRBD2; abundance: few; CDR3aa: CASSQGSGRANTQYF; CDR3nt: TGCGCCAGCAGCCAAGGAAGCGGGAGGGCGAATACGCAGTATTTT
v_gene: TRBV25-1; j_gene: TRBJ2-1; d_gene: NA; abundance: few; CDR3aa: CASSLNEQFF; CDR3nt: TGTGCCAGCAGCCTAAATGAGCAGTTCTTC
v_gene: TRBV6-1; j_gene: TRBJ2-7; d_gene: NA; abundance: few; CDR3aa: CASSERYEQYF; CDR3nt: TGTGCCAGCAGTGAACGCTACGAGCAGTACTTC
v_gene: TRBV13; j_gene: TRBJ2-1; d_gene: TRBD2; abundance: few; CDR3aa: CASSPRTSAANEQFF; CDR3nt: TGTGCCAGCAGCCCCCGGACTAGCGCGGCCAATGAGCAGTTCTTC
v_gene: TRBV28; j_gene: TRBJ1-1; d_gene: NA; abundance: NA; CDR3aa: CASSFGGFGTEAFF; CDR3nt: TGTGCCAGCAGTTTTGGAGGGTTTGGCACTGAAGCTTTCTTT
v_gene: TRBV20-1; j_gene: TRBJ1-2; d_gene: TRBD1; abundance: NA; CDR3aa: CSARPGQGYTF; CDR3nt: TGCAGTGCTAGACCGGGACAGGGGTACACCTTC
v_gene: TRBV5-1; j_gene: TRBJ1-1; d_gene: TRBD1; abundance: NA; CDR3aa: CASSFQGAPEAFF; CDR3nt: TGCGCCAGCAGCTTTCAGGGGGCCCCTGAAGCTTTCTTT
v_gene: TRBV28; j_gene: TRBJ2-3; d_gene: NA; abundance: few; CDR3aa: CASRPPDTTDTQYF; CDR3nt: TGTGCCAGCAGACCTCCGGACACCACAGATACGCAGTATTTT
v_gene: TRBV11-2; j_gene: TRBJ2-7; d_gene: TRBD2; abundance: NA; CDR3aa: CASSDGLAGGSYEQYF; CDR3nt: TGTGCCAGCAGCGACGGACTAGCGGGGGGCTCCTACGAGCAGTACTTC
v_gene: TRBV29-1; j_gene: TRBJ1-1; d_gene: NA; abundance: few; CDR3aa: CSVEEGGNTEAFF; CDR3nt: TGCAGCGTTGAAGAGGGAGGAAACACTGAAGCTTTCTTT
v_gene: TRBV7-9; j_gene: TRBJ1-4; d_gene: NA; abundance: NA; CDR3aa: CASTPGGAEKLFF; CDR3nt: TGTGCCAGCACCCCTGGGGGGGCAGAAAAACTGTTTTTT
v_gene: TRBV4-1; j_gene: TRBJ1-5; d_gene: NA; abundance: few; CDR3aa: CASSQDGGKAQPQHF; CDR3nt: TGCGCCAGCAGCCAAGATGGGGGGAAGGCTCAGCCCCAGCATTTT
v_gene: TRBV6-5; j_gene: TRBJ1-5; d_gene: NA; abundance: NA; CDR3aa: CASSLGAGSNQPQHF; CDR3nt: TGTGCCAGCAGCCTGGGGGCAGGGAGCAATCAGCCCCAGCATTTT
v_gene: TRBV11-2; j_gene: TRBJ2-3; d_gene: NA; abundance: few; CDR3aa: CASSPFLSDTQYF; CDR3nt: TGTGCCAGCAGCCCTTTTTTGTCAGATACGCAGTATTTT
v_gene: TRBV19; j_gene: TRBJ1-2; d_gene: NA; abundance: few; CDR3aa: CASINSGRSRGYGYTF; CDR3nt: TGTGCCAGTATTAACTCCGGACGCAGCCGGGGCTATGGCTACACCTTC
v_gene: TRBV9; j_gene: TRBJ2-5; d_gene: TRBD2; abundance: NA; CDR3aa: CASSVGAGGALETQYF; CDR3nt: TGTGCCAGCAGCGTAGGAGCGGGAGGGGCATTGGAGACCCAGTACTTC
v_gene: TRBV11-2; j_gene: TRBJ1-1; d_gene: NA; abundance: NA; CDR3aa: CASSLAGDAFF; CDR3nt: TGTGCCAGCAGCTTAGCAGGGGATGCTTTCTTT
v_gene: TRBV7-6; j_gene: TRBJ2-2; d_gene: NA; abundance: NA; CDR3aa: CASSLGLADNTGELFF; CDR3nt: TGTGCCAGCAGCTTAGGGTTAGCGGATAACACCGGGGAGCTGTTTTTT
v_gene: TRBV25-1; j_gene: TRBJ1-1; d_gene: NA; abundance: few; CDR3aa: CASSDPYSARSTEAFF; CDR3nt: TGTGCCAGCAGTGACCCTTACTCCGCCCGGAGCACTGAAGCTTTCTTT
v_gene: TRBV11-2; j_gene: TRBJ2-5; d_gene: NA; abundance: NA; CDR3aa: CASSLDLGVGETQYF; CDR3nt: TGTGCCAGCAGCTTAGATCTAGGGGTGGGAGAGACCCAGTACTTC
v_gene: TRBV28; j_gene: TRBJ1-1; d_gene: NA; abundance: NA; CDR3aa: CASSSRRDTEAFF; CDR3nt: TGTGCCAGCAGCTCGAGGAGAGACACTGAAGCTTTCTTT
v_gene: TRBV7-6; j_gene: TRBJ2-7; d_gene: NA; abundance: few; CDR3aa: CASSLEALPSYEQYF; CDR3nt: TGTGCCAGCAGCTTAGAAGCTCTTCCCTCCTACGAGCAGTACTTC
v_gene: TRBV28; j_gene: TRBJ1-6; d_gene: NA; abundance: few; CDR3aa: CASSLDFNSALHF; CDR3nt: TGTGCCAGCAGTTTAGACTTTAATTCGGCCCTCCACTTT
v_gene: TRBV6-5; j_gene: TRBJ1-3; d_gene: NA; abundance: few; CDR3aa: CASSYSNTISGNTIYF; CDR3nt: TGTGCCAGCAGTTACTCGAACACCATCTCTGGAAACACCATATATTTT
v_gene: TRBV28; j_gene: TRBJ2-7; d_gene: NA; abundance: NA; CDR3aa: CASSLVPGSTYEQYF; CDR3nt: TGTGCCAGCAGTTTGGTTCCGGGGTCCACCTACGAGCAGTACTTC
v_gene: TRBV28; j_gene: TRBJ1-5; d_gene: TRBD1; abundance: few; CDR3aa: CASSPGTGAYSNQPQHF; CDR3nt: TGTGCCAGCAGCCCAGGGACAGGGGCTTATAGCAATCAGCCCCAGCATTTT
v_gene: TRBV28; j_gene: TRBJ2-3; d_gene: NA; abundance: NA; CDR3aa: CASSSIVDTQYF; CDR3nt: TGTGCCAGCAGTTCAATAGTAGATACGCAGTATTTT
v_gene: TRBV2; j_gene: TRBJ2-2; d_gene: TRBD2; abundance: NA; CDR3aa: CASSEERGVVGELFF; CDR3nt: TGTGCCAGCAGTGAGGAGCGGGGGGTGGTCGGGGAGCTGTTTTTT
v_gene: TRBV7-3; j_gene: TRBJ2-7; d_gene: TRBD2; abundance: NA; CDR3aa: CASSLGVAGGEEQYF; CDR3nt: TGTGCCAGCAGCTTAGGGGTAGCGGGAGGGGAAGAGCAGTACTTC
v_gene: TRBV9; j_gene: TRBJ1-2; d_gene: NA; abundance: NA; CDR3aa: CASSSPLAGVNYGYTF; CDR3nt: TGTGCCAGCAGCTCCCCGTTGGCGGGAGTTAACTATGGCTACACCTTC
v_gene: TRBV7-3; j_gene: TRBJ2-1; d_gene: NA; abundance: few; CDR3aa: CASSLLQTNEQFF; CDR3nt: TGTGCCAGCAGCTTATTACAGACCAATGAGCAGTTCTTC
v_gene: TRBV28; j_gene: TRBJ2-1; d_gene: TRBD2; abundance: few; CDR3aa: CASTVAGDHNEQFF; CDR3nt: TGTGCCAGCACGGTAGCGGGAGACCACAATGAGCAGTTCTTC
v_gene: TRBV9; j_gene: TRBJ2-7; d_gene: NA; abundance: few; CDR3aa: CASSRMEWDCAYEQYF; CDR3nt: TGTGCCAGCAGCCGAATGGAGTGGGACTGCGCCTACGAGCAGTACTTC
v_gene: TRBV30; j_gene: TRBJ2-5; d_gene: TRBD1; abundance: NA; CDR3aa: CAWTGGLETQYF; CDR3nt: TGTGCCTGGACAGGGGGTTTGGAGACCCAGTACTTC
v_gene: TRBV9; j_gene: TRBJ2-1; d_gene: TRBD2; abundance: NA; CDR3aa: CASSVDGTSGNEQFF; CDR3nt: TGTGCCAGCAGCGTAGATGGGACTAGCGGGAATGAGCAGTTCTTC
v_gene: TRBV28; j_gene: TRBJ2-3; d_gene: TRBD2; abundance: few; CDR3aa: CASSFRGLVPAQYF; CDR3nt: TGTGCCAGCAGTTTCCGGGGACTAGTTCCCGCGCAGTATTTT
v_gene: TRBV7-2; j_gene: TRBJ1-1; d_gene: NA; abundance: NA; CDR3aa: CASSLAMANTEAFF; CDR3nt: TGTGCCAGCAGCTTAGCGATGGCGAACACTGAAGCTTTCTTT
v_gene: TRBV5-4; j_gene: TRBJ2-1; d_gene: TRBD2; abundance: NA; CDR3aa: CASSLERTSLHFKQFF; CDR3nt: TGTGCCAGCAGCTTGGAACGGACTAGCCTACACTTCAAGCAGTTCTTC
v_gene: TRBV6-1; j_gene: TRBJ2-7; d_gene: TRBD1; abundance: NA; CDR3aa: CASSEMGTGRIYEQYF; CDR3nt: TGTGCCAGCAGCGAAATGGGGACAGGGCGAATTTACGAGCAGTACTTC
v_gene: TRBV5-1; j_gene: TRBJ1-1; d_gene: NA; abundance: few; CDR3aa: CASSFGTGGLGTEAFF; CDR3nt: TGCGCCAGCAGCTTTGGGACGGGGGGCTTGGGCACTGAAGCTTTCTTT
v_gene: TRBV5-4; j_gene: TRBJ2-7; d_gene: TRBD1; abundance: NA; CDR3aa: CASSRGQASYEQYF; CDR3nt: TGTGCCAGCAGCCGGGGACAGGCCTCCTACGAGCAGTACTTC
v_gene: TRBV5-6; j_gene: TRBJ1-5; d_gene: NA; abundance: NA; CDR3aa: CASSLGPGGNQPQHF; CDR3nt: TGTGCCAGCAGCTTGGGGCCGGGGGGCAATCAGCCCCAGCATTTT
v_gene: TRBV5-4; j_gene: TRBJ2-7; d_gene: NA; abundance: few; CDR3aa: CASSPSGAGYYEQYF; CDR3nt: TGTGCCAGCAGCCCTTCAGGGGCCGGGTACTACGAGCAGTACTTC
v_gene: TRBV7-9; j_gene: TRBJ2-5; d_gene: NA; abundance: few; CDR3aa: CASSSAPETQYF; CDR3nt: TGTGCCAGCAGCTCCGCGCCTGAGACCCAGTACTTC
v_gene: TRBV5-6; j_gene: TRBJ2-7; d_gene: TRBD1; abundance: NA; CDR3aa: CASSLGTGLSYEQYF; CDR3nt: TGTGCCAGCAGCTTGGGGACAGGGTTATCCTACGAGCAGTACTTC